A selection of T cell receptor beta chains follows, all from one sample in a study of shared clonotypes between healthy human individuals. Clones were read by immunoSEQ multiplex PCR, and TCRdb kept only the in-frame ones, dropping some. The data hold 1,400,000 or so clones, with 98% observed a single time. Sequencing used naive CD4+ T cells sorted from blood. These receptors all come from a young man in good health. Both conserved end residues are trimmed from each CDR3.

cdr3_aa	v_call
ASSQASGGMGSGELF	TRBV4-1
ASSLGDLGQY	TRBV11-3
ASSLDPPSGSLREQY	TRBV5-4
ASSEARTSGSQETQY	TRBV6-1
ASSSGGEQF	TRBV11-3
ASSDGLAGFEY	TRBV2
ASSISGSWQETQY	TRBV9
ASSLAVSEQF	TRBV7-8
ASRDLLLPNQPQH	TRBV6-1
TSSQSPTTSGSTCRGTGELF	TRBV1
ASSSPGTGDTDTQY	TRBV28
ASSESGGNTIY	TRBV9
ASSLVGGSSYEQY	TRBV7-2
ASRKRGADTQY	TRBV5-4
ASGLVTTDYGYT	TRBV12-5
AWSYRGVTEAF	TRBV30
ATSRDWILADEQF	TRBV15
ASTSGTGGTGELF	TRBV11-1
ASSEVGNFRRT	TRBV2
ASSFLSLPANYGYT	TRBV7-9
ASSFDSLQETQY	TRBV7-7
ASSVASGMGGEQF	TRBV9
ASSPGLGNYNEQF	TRBV18